The 13 T cell receptor beta chains listed next were all sequenced from one sample in a study of T cells in Graves' hyperthyroidism and ophthalmopathy. The CDR3 regions of TCR beta were amplified from RNA transcripts. The HTBI set primed first-round TCR CDR3 RT-PCR. TCRdb analysed the multiplex PCR reads with MiXCR anew, one entry per CDR3 protein. The data show about 480,000 distinct CDR3 sequences, approximately 15% seen once. The sequencing input was blood. The receptor source for this set is a woman between 18 and 29 years old with Graves' hyperthyroidism.

This clonotype was found many times. The V gene is TRBV3-1, the J gene TRBJ1-1, with D hard to call. Trimming took off 0 bases at V and 4 bases at J, with 9 bases between the two ends. In germline, CDR1 is LGHDT, CDR2 YNNKEL (reference sequence). The CDR3 length is 14 residues. CDR3 loop: CASSQDARATEAFF. The CDR3 nucleotides are TGTGCCAGCAGCCAAGATGCTCGGGCCACTGAAGCTTTCTTT.

In its sample, this clonotype was seen many times. The CDR3 region is CSARVQGSSVEQFF. CDR3 DNA sequence: TGCAGTGCTAGAGTTCAGGGGTCTTCTGTTGAGCAGTTCTTC. This sequence joins TRBV20-1 and TRBJ2-1, with D possibly matching TRBD1 (6 bases). The V and J ends lost 1 base and 9 bases respectively, with 16 bases between them. CDR3 length equals 14 residues. Per germline, CDR1 DFQATT and CDR2 SNEGSKA (reference sequence).

This clonotype was seen repeatedly, ten times or more. V gene TRBV14 combines with J gene TRBJ1-1; D uncertain. V dropped 4 bases and J dropped 9 bases, with 12 bases sitting between them. Germline V CDR1 and CDR2: SGHDN, FVKESK. The CDR3 totals 12 residues. CDR3 coding DNA: TGTGCCAGCAGCCGAGGAAAACCCCAAGCTTTCTTT. This codes for CASSRGKPQAFF.

The rearrangement links TRBV7-9 to TRBJ2-2; 12 bases agree with TRBD1. This CDR3 has 18 amino acids. Germline trimming cut 5 bases from V and 4 bases from J; bases unmatched to any gene: 11. CDR1 and CDR2 (germline): SEHNR, FQNEAQ (reference sequence). The CDR3 loop reads CASSNRDRGQAGTGELFF. The CDR3 bases are TGTGCCAGCAGCAACCGGGACAGGGGGCAGGCGGGCACCGGGGAGCTGTTTTTT.

J is TRBJ2-7 and V is TRBV30; D perhaps matches TRBD1 (6 bases). Trimming took off 5 bases at V and 0 bases at J, with 14 bases between the two ends. Germline CDR1 GTSNPN, CDR2 SVGIG (reference sequence). The CDR3 covers 14 residues. The CDR3 here is CAWGPTGNSYEQYF. In nucleotides, the CDR3 is TGTGCCTGGGGTCCGACAGGAAACTCCTACGAGCAGTACTTC. The variable domain in full, with the rest retrieved from reference TRBV30 and TRBJ2-7, is SQTIHQWPATLVQPVGSPLSLECTVEGTSNPNLYWYRQAAGRGLQLLFYSVGIGQISSEVPQNLSASRPQDRQFILSSKKLLLSDSGFYLCAWGPTGNSYEQYFGPGTRLTVT.

The V call is TRBV4-2, the J call TRBJ2-3; TRBD2 matches at 11 bases. CDR1 and CDR2 (germline): LGHNA, YNFKEQ. J was trimmed by 5 bases and V by 5 bases; bases with no gene match: 6. The CDR3 loop spans 15 amino acids. This CDR3 reads CASSGTSGLLDTQYF. CDR3 DNA: TGTGCCAGCAGCGGGACTAGCGGCTTACTAGATACGCAGTATTTT.

This chain links TRBV4-2 with TRBJ2-2, with 11 positions matching TRBD1. CDR3 length: 16 amino acids. The V gene end was trimmed by 3 bases and the J gene end by 4 bases; junction bases not matched to a gene: 4. The germline V gene has CDR1 LGHNA and CDR2 YNFKEQ. CDR3 bases: TGTGCCAGCAGCCAGGGGGGGACAGGGGGCACCGGGGAGCTGTTTTTT. It encodes CASSQGGTGGTGELFF.

The chain carries TRBV2 and TRBJ1-6, with a weak D call TRBD1 (5 bases). Deletions cut 1 base from V and 7 bases from J, with 14 bases between. This CDR3 has 16 amino acids. The germline CDR1 and CDR2 sequences are SNHLY and FYNNEI. The CDR3 loop reads CASSEGGLRGNSPLHF. Here the CDR3 DNA reads TGTGCCAGCAGTGAAGGCGGACTGAGGGGAAATTCACCCCTCCACTTT.

The table lists this clonotype with a few counts. This chain joins TRBV11-3 and TRBJ2-7, with 12 bases fitting TRBD2. V shed 4 bases and J 4 bases; nucleotides not matched to a gene: 8. Germline CDR1 is SGHNT and CDR2 is YENEEA. This CDR3 comprises 16 residues. CDR3 sequence (DNA): TGTGCCAGCAGCTCCCCGACTAGCGGGAGTCCGTACGAGCAGTACTTC. Protein sequence: CASSSPTSGSPYEQYF.

Many counts were recorded for this clonotype. The chain has TRBV5-1 and TRBJ1-1; a possible D gene is TRBD1 (6 bases). Looked up from germline, CDR1 is SGHRS and CDR2 is YFSETQ. The CDR3 has 15 amino acids. V was cut by 6 bases and J by 3 bases, with 18 bases left in between. CDR3 coding DNA: TGCGCCAGCACACCGGCAGGGGACGGATACACTGAAGCTTTCTTT. This sequence encodes CASTPAGDGYTEAFF.

In this sample, this clonotype turned up many times. The gene calls are TRBV12-3 or TRBV12-4 and TRBJ2-1; TRBD2 might be the D (6 bases). The CDR3 is made up of 14 amino acids. Trimming left V 7 bases short and J 5 bases short, with 15 bases between. This CDR3 is CASTLLATHNEQFF. CDR3 sequence (DNA): TGTGCCAGCACCCTGCTAGCGACCCACAATGAGCAGTTCTTC.

The table lists this clonotype with many counts. The V gene is TRBV20-1, the J gene TRBJ2-1; the D gene could be TRBD1 or TRBD2 (5 bases each). The CDR3 consists of 15 residues. V was cut by 5 bases and J by 2 bases, with 16 bases left in between. The germline gives CDR1 DFQATT, CDR2 SNEGSKA (reference sequence). This chain's CDR3 is CSAGIVGDPYNEQFF. The CDR3 nucleotides read TGCAGTGCTGGCATAGTAGGGGACCCCTACAATGAGCAGTTCTTC.

This clonotype came up many times. The gene calls are TRBV7-3 and TRBJ2-7; 9 nucleotides agree with TRBD2. From germline, CDR1 is SGHTA and CDR2 FQGTGA. V lost 2 bases and J lost 2; bases outside the gene matches: 7. This CDR3 contains 16 residues. The CDR3 loop reads CASSLYALAGTYEQYV. The CDR3, as DNA: TGTGCCAGCAGCTTATACGCCCTAGCGGGAACCTACGAGCAGTACGTC.